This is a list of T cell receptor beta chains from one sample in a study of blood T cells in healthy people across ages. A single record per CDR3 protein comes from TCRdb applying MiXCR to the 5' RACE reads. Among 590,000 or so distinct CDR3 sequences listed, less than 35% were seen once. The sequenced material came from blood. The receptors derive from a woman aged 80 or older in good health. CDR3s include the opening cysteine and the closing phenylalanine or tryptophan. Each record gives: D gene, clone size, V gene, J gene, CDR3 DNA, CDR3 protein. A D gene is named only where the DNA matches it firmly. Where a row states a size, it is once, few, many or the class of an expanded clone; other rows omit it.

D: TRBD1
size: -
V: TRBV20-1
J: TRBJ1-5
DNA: TGCAGTGCTAGAGGCGACAGGGAGGTTCAGCCCCAGCATTTT
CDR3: CSARGDREVQPQHF

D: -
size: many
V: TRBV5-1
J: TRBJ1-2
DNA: TGCGCCAGCAGCCCCCGGTTAGGGAATTCTAACTATGGCTACACCTTC
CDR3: CASSPRLGNSNYGYTF

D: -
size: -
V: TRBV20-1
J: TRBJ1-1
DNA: TGCAGTGCAAGAACGACAGGGAACACTGAAGCTTTCTTT
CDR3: CSARTTGNTEAFF

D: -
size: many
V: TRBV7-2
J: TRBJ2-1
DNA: TGTGCCAGCAGCTTACCCGACTGGAATGAGCAGTTCTTC
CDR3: CASSLPDWNEQFF

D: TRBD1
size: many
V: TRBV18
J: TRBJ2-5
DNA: TGTGCCAGCTCAACGTATGGGACAGCTCAAGAGACCCAGTACTTC
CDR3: CASSTYGTAQETQYF

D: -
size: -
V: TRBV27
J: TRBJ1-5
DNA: TGTGCCAGCAGTCCGGGGAGAGGCAAGCCCCAGCATTTT
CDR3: CASSPGRGKPQHF

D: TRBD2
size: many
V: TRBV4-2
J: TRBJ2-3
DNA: TGTGCCAGCAGCCAAGATTTAGCGGGGGGGCGGAGCACAGATACGCAGTATTTT
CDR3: CASSQDLAGGRSTDTQYF

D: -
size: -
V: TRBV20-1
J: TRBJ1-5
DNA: TGCAGTGTTAGCCTTGGCGATCAGCCCCAGCATTTT
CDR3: CSVSLGDQPQHF

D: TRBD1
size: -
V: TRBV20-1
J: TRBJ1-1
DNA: TGCAGTGTCCCGGACAGGGGGCACACTGAAGCTTTCTTT
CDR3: CSVPDRGHTEAFF

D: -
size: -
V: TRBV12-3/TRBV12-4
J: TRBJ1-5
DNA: TGTGCCAGCACTTCCACAGGGAATCAGCCCCAGCATTTT
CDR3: CASTSTGNQPQHF

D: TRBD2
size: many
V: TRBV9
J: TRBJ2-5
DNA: TGTGCCAGCAGCGGTCTCCGGGGGGAGCAGTACTTC
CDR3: CASSGLRGEQYF

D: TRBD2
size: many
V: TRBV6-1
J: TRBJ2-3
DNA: TGTGCCAGCAGTGAAGAGGTAGCGGGGGGTAGCACAGATACGCAGTATTTT
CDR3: CASSEEVAGGSTDTQYF

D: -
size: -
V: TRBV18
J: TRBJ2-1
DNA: TGTGCCAGCTCACCGAATCCGAGAGAGCAGTTCTTC
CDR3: CASSPNPREQFF

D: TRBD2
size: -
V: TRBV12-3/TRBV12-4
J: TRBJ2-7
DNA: TGTGCTAGCAGTTACCCGGGACTAGCGGGCAATGAGCAGTACTTC
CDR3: CASSYPGLAGNEQYF

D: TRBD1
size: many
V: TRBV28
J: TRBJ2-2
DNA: TGTGCCAGCAGTCGCGGGCCCGGACAGGGGGCTGTTACCGGGGAGCTGTTTTTT
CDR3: CASSRGPGQGAVTGELFF

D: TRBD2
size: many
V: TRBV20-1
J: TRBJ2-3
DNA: TGCAGTGCATCGGGAAGCGGGGGGGCCGCAGATACGCAGTATTTT
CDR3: CSASGSGGAADTQYF

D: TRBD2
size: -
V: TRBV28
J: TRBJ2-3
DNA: TGTGCCAGCAGTTTAGAGGGGTCGGCGGGACTAGGCACAGATACGCAGTATTTT
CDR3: CASSLEGSAGLGTDTQYF

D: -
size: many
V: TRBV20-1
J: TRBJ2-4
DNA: TGCAGTGCTAGGTCGGGGGCCGGGGCCAAAAACATTCAGTACTTC
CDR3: CSARSGAGAKNIQYF

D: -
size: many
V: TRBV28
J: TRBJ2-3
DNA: TGTGCCAGCAGGGGGCGGAACACAGATACGCAGTATTTT
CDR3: CASRGRNTDTQYF

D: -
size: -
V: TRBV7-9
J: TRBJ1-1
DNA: TGTGCCAGCAGCCTTGGGTCTATGAACACTGAAGCTTTCTTT
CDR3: CASSLGSMNTEAFF

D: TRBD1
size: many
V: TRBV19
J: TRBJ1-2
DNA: TGTGCCAGCGGACAGGCACAATATAACACCTTC
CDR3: CASGQAQYNTF

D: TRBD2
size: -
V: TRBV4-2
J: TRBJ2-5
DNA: TGTGCCAGCAGCCCGATAGCGGGAGGCGGTCCTACGGAGACCCAGTACTTC
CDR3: CASSPIAGGGPTETQYF

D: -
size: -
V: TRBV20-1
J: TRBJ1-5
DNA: TGCGGTGCTGCTCCAGGGCTTGGGCAGCCCCAGCATTTT
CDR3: CGAAPGLGQPQHF

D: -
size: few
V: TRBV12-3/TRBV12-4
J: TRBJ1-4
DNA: TGTGCCAGCAGTGCAGGGGTAGCAGAGGAAAAACTGTTTTTT
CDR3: CASSAGVAEEKLFF

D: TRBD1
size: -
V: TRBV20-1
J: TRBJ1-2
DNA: TGCAGTGCCCATCTAGGACAGGGGGGCTATAGCTACACCTTC
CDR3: CSAHLGQGGYSYTF

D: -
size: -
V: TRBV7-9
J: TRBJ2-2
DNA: TGTGCCAGCACACAGCTGTTGAACACCGGGGAGCTGTTTTTT
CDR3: CASTQLLNTGELFF

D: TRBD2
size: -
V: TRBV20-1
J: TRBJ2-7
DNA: TGCAGTACTAGAGTGGCTAGCGGTTCCTACGAGCAGTACTTC
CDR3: CSTRVASGSYEQYF

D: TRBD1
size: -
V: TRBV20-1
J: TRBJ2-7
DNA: TGCAGTGCTAGAGGAGCCCGGGACAGGTTCAACGAGCAGTACTTC
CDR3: CSARGARDRFNEQYF

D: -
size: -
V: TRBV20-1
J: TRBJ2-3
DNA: TGCAGTGCTTTCCATACTGGTACGCAGTATTTT
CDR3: CSAFHTGTQYF

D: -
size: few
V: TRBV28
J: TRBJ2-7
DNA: TGTGCCAGCAGATCAACAGGTCTCTCCTACGAGCAGTACTTC
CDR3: CASRSTGLSYEQYF

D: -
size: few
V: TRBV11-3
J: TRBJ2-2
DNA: TGTGCCAGCAGCTTAGTTAACACCGGGGAGCTGTTTTTT
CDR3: CASSLVNTGELFF